The sequence of this T cell receptor (beta chain) was determined in a study of blood T cells in healthy people across ages. Points from the study as a whole: Nothing was known about donor CMV status, and this possibly confounded expanded clonotype changes. Because sorting was not performed, PBMCs prevented conclusive naive versus antigen-experienced comparison.

Then a second PCR, running roughly 7 to 11 cycles, was carried out with a sample-barcoded 5' primer and a J-beta primer mix. Tags on each cDNA molecule came from a template-switch adaptor with 12 random nucleotides. TCRdb ran MiXCR on the 5' RACE reads and lists one entry per CDR3 protein. The data contain under 2 million distinct CDR3 sequences, roughly 30% of them singletons. The study recruited healthy Caucasian donors from Russia who were aged roughly 6 to 100. This clonotype has just one count. Its cognate antigen is unknown. The germline gene is not matched at one end of the junction; a read error may be the cause. The CDR3 runs to 15 residues. Germline V gene lookup returns CDR1 SGHRS and CDR2 YFSETQ.

Sequences were obtained from blood. This chain uses TRBV5-1 with TRBJ1-5; a weak D match, TRBD1 (5 bases). This clonotype was sampled from a woman in her thirties in good health. The CDR3 DNA sequence: TGCGCCAACAGCTTGGCCGGGGGTAGCAATCAGCCCCAGCATTTT. Translated, it gives CANSLAGGSNQPQHF.